Listed below are T cell receptor beta chains from one sample, sequenced in a study of blood T cell repertoires in COVID-19. Method: immunoSEQ multiplex PCR; TCRdb's copy keeps in-frame clones and lacks some. Of 300,000 to 400,000 clones in the sample, 70% to 90% were seen once. What was sequenced was peripheral blood. These receptors were taken from a woman in her forties or fifties with active or convalescent COVID-19. Each CDR3 is given with its conserved first and last residue. The D gene is left open where the match is weak. A row's size may be missing; if present it is once, few, many or a size class.

abundance: NA; v_gene: TRBV30; j_gene: TRBJ2-7; d_gene: NA; CDR3aa: CAWSVSRGGYEQYF; CDR3nt: TGTGCCTGGAGTGTCTCTAGGGGAGGTTACGAGCAGTACTTC
abundance: NA; v_gene: TRBV19; j_gene: TRBJ2-1; d_gene: NA; CDR3aa: CASSIAPGDPSYNEQFF; CDR3nt: TGTGCCAGTAGTATAGCCCCAGGGGACCCCTCCTACAATGAGCAGTTCTTC
abundance: NA; v_gene: TRBV29-1; j_gene: TRBJ2-7; d_gene: TRBD2; CDR3aa: CSVGAGAYEQYF; CDR3nt: TGCAGCGTTGGTGCGGGAGCCTACGAGCAGTACTTC
abundance: NA; v_gene: TRBV30; j_gene: TRBJ1-1; d_gene: NA; CDR3aa: CAWSVADSSPKAFF; CDR3nt: TGTGCCTGGAGTGTCGCCGACAGTTCGCCCAAAGCTTTCTTT
abundance: NA; v_gene: TRBV5-1; j_gene: TRBJ2-3; d_gene: TRBD2; CDR3aa: CASSLTSGAPNTQYF; CDR3nt: TGCGCCAGCAGCTTGACGAGCGGGGCCCCGAATACGCAGTATTTT
abundance: NA; v_gene: TRBV6-2/TRBV6-3; j_gene: TRBJ1-1; d_gene: NA; CDR3aa: CASGPRLVNTEAFF; CDR3nt: TGTGCCAGCGGCCCCAGACTCGTGAACACTGAAGCTTTCTTT
abundance: NA; v_gene: TRBV27; j_gene: TRBJ1-5; d_gene: TRBD1; CDR3aa: CASSSHLGQGGVQPQHF; CDR3nt: TGTGCCAGCAGTTCCCACCTTGGACAGGGGGGGGTTCAGCCCCAGCATTTT
abundance: NA; v_gene: TRBV25-1; j_gene: TRBJ1-6; d_gene: TRBD1; CDR3aa: CASRETGEYNSPLHF; CDR3nt: TGTGCCAGCAGGGAGACAGGGGAATATAATTCACCCCTCCACTTT
abundance: once; v_gene: TRBV5-1; j_gene: TRBJ1-4; d_gene: NA; CDR3aa: CASSLAGMTNEKLFF; CDR3nt: TGCGCCAGCAGCTTGGCAGGGATGACTAATGAAAAACTGTTTTTT
abundance: NA; v_gene: TRBV27; j_gene: TRBJ2-7; d_gene: TRBD2; CDR3aa: CASRQRGGSYEQYF; CDR3nt: TGTGCCAGCAGGCAGCGGGGGGGATCCTACGAGCAGTACTTC
abundance: NA; v_gene: TRBV5-4; j_gene: TRBJ2-3; d_gene: NA; CDR3aa: CASSQRSISLTDTQYF; CDR3nt: TGTGCCAGCAGCCAACGGTCGATTTCCCTCACAGATACGCAGTATTTT
abundance: NA; v_gene: TRBV2; j_gene: TRBJ1-6; d_gene: NA; CDR3aa: CASSETAVNSPLHF; CDR3nt: TGTGCCAGCAGTGAGACGGCGGTCAATTCACCCCTCCACTTT
abundance: NA; v_gene: TRBV12-5; j_gene: TRBJ1-5; d_gene: NA; CDR3aa: CASASKEGQPQHF; CDR3nt: TGTGCTAGTGCCTCGAAGGAGGGCCAGCCCCAGCATTTT
abundance: NA; v_gene: TRBV5-1; j_gene: TRBJ1-6; d_gene: TRBD1; CDR3aa: CASSLDLLSGQGNSPLHF; CDR3nt: TGCGCCAGCAGCTTGGATCTTTTATCGGGACAGGGGAATTCACCCCTCCACTTT
abundance: once; v_gene: TRBV5-1; j_gene: TRBJ1-1; d_gene: TRBD1; CDR3aa: CASSGGQDNTEAFF; CDR3nt: TGCGCCAGCAGCGGGGGACAGGACAACACTGAAGCTTTCTTT
abundance: NA; v_gene: TRBV6-2/TRBV6-3; j_gene: TRBJ2-5; d_gene: NA; CDR3aa: CASSTLTTANQETQYF; CDR3nt: TGTGCCAGCAGTACGCTTACGACAGCGAACCAAGAGACCCAGTACTTC
abundance: NA; v_gene: TRBV18; j_gene: TRBJ2-3; d_gene: TRBD2; CDR3aa: CASSPRTSGTSTDTQYF; CDR3nt: TGTGCCAGCTCACCGAGGACTAGCGGGACGTCCACAGATACGCAGTATTTT
abundance: NA; v_gene: TRBV3-1/TRBV3-2; j_gene: TRBJ1-1; d_gene: TRBD1; CDR3aa: CASSQTGGNTEAFF; CDR3nt: TGTGCCAGCAGCCAGACAGGGGGAAACACTGAAGCTTTCTTT
abundance: NA; v_gene: TRBV2; j_gene: TRBJ2-2; d_gene: NA; CDR3aa: CASKIRGAGELFF; CDR3nt: TGTGCCAGCAAAATCAGGGGAGCCGGGGAGCTGTTTTTT
abundance: NA; v_gene: TRBV24-1; j_gene: TRBJ1-1; d_gene: NA; CDR3aa: CATSGGHAEAFF; CDR3nt: TGTGCCACCAGTGGGGGACACGCTGAAGCTTTCTTT
abundance: NA; v_gene: TRBV7-2; j_gene: TRBJ2-7; d_gene: NA; CDR3aa: CASSLARSRSYEQYF; CDR3nt: TGTGCCAGCAGCTTAGCGCGCAGTCGGAGTTACGAGCAGTACTTC
abundance: NA; v_gene: TRBV7-2; j_gene: TRBJ2-3; d_gene: NA; CDR3aa: CASRITGGISTDTQYF; CDR3nt: TGTGCCAGCAGAATTACGGGGGGCATTAGCACAGATACGCAGTATTTT
abundance: NA; v_gene: TRBV27; j_gene: TRBJ2-7; d_gene: TRBD2; CDR3aa: CASSLSGGSSYEQYF; CDR3nt: TGTGCCAGCAGTTTATCGGGGGGGTCCTCCTACGAGCAGTACTTC
abundance: NA; v_gene: TRBV7-9; j_gene: TRBJ2-3; d_gene: TRBD2; CDR3aa: CASSIGTAGVVTDTQYF; CDR3nt: TGTGCCAGCAGCATCGGTACGGCGGGGGTTGTGACAGATACGCAGTATTTT
abundance: NA; v_gene: TRBV24-1; j_gene: TRBJ2-1; d_gene: TRBD1; CDR3aa: CATSQTGTGFYNEQFF; CDR3nt: TGTGCCACCAGCCAAACAGGGACAGGGTTTTACAATGAGCAGTTCTTC
abundance: NA; v_gene: TRBV7-9; j_gene: TRBJ1-5; d_gene: TRBD1; CDR3aa: CASSLGDSNNQPQHF; CDR3nt: TGTGCCAGCAGCTTGGGGGACAGTAACAATCAGCCCCAGCATTTT
abundance: NA; v_gene: TRBV7-2; j_gene: TRBJ2-1; d_gene: TRBD1; CDR3aa: CASSREQGNEQFF; CDR3nt: TGTGCCAGCAGCCGTGAACAGGGGAATGAGCAGTTCTTC
abundance: few; v_gene: TRBV6-5; j_gene: TRBJ1-2; d_gene: TRBD1; CDR3aa: CASSYGTANYGYTF; CDR3nt: TGTGCCAGCAGTTACGGGACAGCGAACTATGGCTACACCTTC
abundance: NA; v_gene: TRBV5-4; j_gene: TRBJ1-6; d_gene: TRBD1; CDR3aa: CASSSRQGNSPLHF; CDR3nt: TGTGCCAGCAGCTCCCGACAGGGAAATTCACCCCTCCACTTT
abundance: NA; v_gene: TRBV19; j_gene: TRBJ1-5; d_gene: TRBD1; CDR3aa: CASSMTGSNQPQHF; CDR3nt: TGTGCCAGTAGTATGACAGGGAGCAATCAGCCCCAGCATTTT
abundance: NA; v_gene: TRBV7-9; j_gene: TRBJ2-7; d_gene: TRBD1; CDR3aa: CASSLGIGQGSYEQYF; CDR3nt: TGTGCCAGCAGCTTAGGTATCGGACAGGGCTCCTACGAGCAGTACTTC
abundance: NA; v_gene: TRBV6-4; j_gene: TRBJ2-1; d_gene: NA; CDR3aa: CASSPDTYNEQFF; CDR3nt: TGTGCCAGCAGCCCAGACACCTACAATGAGCAGTTCTTC
abundance: NA; v_gene: TRBV5-1; j_gene: TRBJ1-5; d_gene: TRBD1; CDR3aa: CASRHLHRGGNQPQHF; CDR3nt: TGCGCCAGCAGACATCTACACAGGGGTGGCAATCAGCCCCAGCATTTT
abundance: NA; v_gene: TRBV6-5; j_gene: TRBJ1-4; d_gene: NA; CDR3aa: CASSYSGVEKLFF; CDR3nt: TGTGCCAGCAGTTACTCGGGAGTCGAAAAACTGTTTTTT
abundance: NA; v_gene: TRBV4-1; j_gene: TRBJ2-2; d_gene: NA; CDR3aa: CASSQAAAIGELFF; CDR3nt: TGCGCCAGCAGCCAAGCAGCGGCGATCGGGGAGCTGTTTTTT
abundance: NA; v_gene: TRBV7-2; j_gene: TRBJ1-2; d_gene: TRBD1; CDR3aa: CASSLMGQINYGYTF; CDR3nt: TGTGCCAGCAGCTTAATGGGACAGATTAACTATGGCTACACCTTC
abundance: NA; v_gene: TRBV11-2; j_gene: TRBJ2-2; d_gene: TRBD1; CDR3aa: CASSHDRGSGELFF; CDR3nt: TGTGCCAGCAGCCACGACAGGGGATCCGGGGAGCTGTTTTTT
abundance: NA; v_gene: TRBV12-3/TRBV12-4; j_gene: TRBJ1-2; d_gene: NA; CDR3aa: CASSSGKAYGYTF; CDR3nt: TGTGCCAGCAGCTCAGGAAAGGCCTATGGCTACACCTTC
abundance: few; v_gene: TRBV27; j_gene: TRBJ2-7; d_gene: TRBD2; CDR3aa: CASSYREGSYEQYF; CDR3nt: TGTGCCAGCAGTTACCGGGAGGGGTCCTACGAGCAGTACTTC
abundance: NA; v_gene: TRBV28; j_gene: TRBJ1-2; d_gene: NA; CDR3aa: CASSLGTPRGYTF; CDR3nt: TGTGCCAGCAGCCTAGGGACTCCTCGAGGCTACACCTTC
abundance: NA; v_gene: TRBV3-1/TRBV3-2; j_gene: TRBJ1-1; d_gene: NA; CDR3aa: CASSHARRAQRDTEAFF; CDR3nt: TGTGCCAGCAGCCACGCAAGGAGGGCACAACGGGACACTGAAGCTTTCTTT
abundance: NA; v_gene: TRBV28; j_gene: TRBJ2-1; d_gene: TRBD1; CDR3aa: CASSPRTGPTYNEQFF; CDR3nt: TGTGCCAGCAGTCCCCGGACAGGACCTACATACAATGAGCAGTTCTTC
abundance: NA; v_gene: TRBV10-3; j_gene: TRBJ2-7; d_gene: NA; CDR3aa: CAISGAYEQYF; CDR3nt: TGTGCCATCAGTGGAGCATACGAGCAGTACTTC
abundance: NA; v_gene: TRBV7-2; j_gene: TRBJ1-1; d_gene: TRBD1; CDR3aa: CASSRQGGTEAFF; CDR3nt: TGTGCCAGCAGCCGTCAGGGGGGCACTGAAGCTTTCTTT
abundance: NA; v_gene: TRBV7-2; j_gene: TRBJ1-2; d_gene: NA; CDR3aa: CASSLRGSNYGYTF; CDR3nt: TGTGCCAGCAGCCTTCGAGGGTCTAACTATGGCTACACCTTC
abundance: NA; v_gene: TRBV6-5; j_gene: TRBJ1-1; d_gene: NA; CDR3aa: CASSTEFNTEAFF; CDR3nt: TGTGCCAGCAGTACAGAGTTCAACACTGAAGCTTTCTTT
abundance: NA; v_gene: TRBV18; j_gene: TRBJ2-1; d_gene: TRBD2; CDR3aa: CASSPPGLAGIDEQFF; CDR3nt: TGTGCCAGCTCACCTCCGGGACTAGCGGGGATCGATGAGCAGTTCTTC
abundance: NA; v_gene: TRBV19; j_gene: TRBJ1-1; d_gene: NA; CDR3aa: CASRTDPGQVTEAFF; CDR3nt: TGTGCCAGTAGAACAGATCCGGGACAAGTCACTGAAGCTTTCTTT
abundance: NA; v_gene: TRBV5-1; j_gene: TRBJ2-1; d_gene: NA; CDR3aa: CASSLVGSTGSNEQFF; CDR3nt: TGCGCCAGCAGCTTGGTAGGGTCTACAGGGAGCAATGAGCAGTTCTTC